This record concerns one TCR beta chain sequence. Sequence at one end of the junction differs from germline and may be a read error. Generated by immunoSEQ multiplex PCR, the TCRdb table keeps only in-frame clones and is missing some. In the table there are approximately 23,000 clones, around 43% of which are singletons. This entry is derived from a study of neoadjuvant anti-PD-1 for oral cavity cancer. Looking at the study overall: Most patients had three to four biweekly doses of 3 mg/kg nivolumab before resection.

Time point given: after neoadjuvant nivolumab, at surgical resection. Looked up from germline, CDR1 is LNHDA and CDR2 is SQIVND (reference sequence). This CDR3 comprises 13 residues. The sample consisted of tumor tissue, taken after nivolumab (anti-PD-1) treatment. This TCR came from a person between 40 and 85 years old with oral cavity squamous cell carcinoma. The chain joins TRBV19 to TRBJ1-5, with D maybe TRBD1 (5 bases). The CDR3 nucleotides read TGTGCCGGTAGTATGGGGGGCAATCAGCCCCAGCATTTT. This sequence encodes CAGSMGGNQPQHF.